The 17 T cell receptor beta chains listed next were all sequenced from one sample in a study of shared clonotypes between healthy human individuals. Here immunoSEQ multiplex PCR was the method, and the copy in TCRdb shows in-frame clones only, minus some. Of some 2.1 million clones listed, around 95% are singletons. Naive CD8 cells were CD45RO-negative, positively selected for CCR7, excluding terminally differentiated effector memory CD45RA+ cells. Source material: naive CD8+ T cells from PBMCs. Receptor source: a man younger than 35 in good health. Some clones in this sample may be carry-over from other donors' samples.

The chain is built from TRBV23-1 and TRBJ1-1, with D uncertain. TRBV23-1 is an open reading frame whose function is uncertain. CDR3 length: 16 residues. Trimming removed 7 bases at V and 4 bases at J, with 22 bases between. The CDR3 sequence: CASTKTRGLIGTEAFF. Written as DNA, the CDR3 is TGCGCCAGCACAAAAACGCGGGGATTGATAGGCACTGAAGCTTTCTTT.

This clone appeared a few times. Within the sample, other DNA sequences also encode this same CDR3. This chain joins TRBV13 and TRBJ2-5; D is ambiguous. This CDR3 comprises 12 residues. Germline V gene lookup returns CDR1 PRHDT and CDR2 FYEKMQ (reference sequence). Trimming stripped 1 base from V and 4 bases from J, with 4 bases between. The CDR3 loop is CASSLEGETQYF. CDR3 bases: TGTGCCAGCAGCTTAGAAGGAGAGACCCAGTACTTC. Drawing the rest from reference TRBV13 and TRBJ2-5, the complete variable domain is AAGVIQSPRHLIKEKRETATLKCYPIPRHDTVYWYQQGPGQDPQFLISFYEKMQSDKGSIPDRFSAQQFSDYHSELNMSSLELGDSALYFCASSLEGETQYFGPGTRLLVL.

In its sample, this clone was seen once. The J gene is TRBJ2-7, the V gene TRBV13; 9 positions match TRBD1. V was clipped by 2 bases and J by 1 base; unmatched bases: 12. The CDR3 runs 18 residues. Germline V gene sequence: CDR1 PRHDT, CDR2 FYEKMQ (reference sequence). The CDR3 DNA is TGTGCCAGCAGCTTAACAGGGGGCTGGGGGACTGATTCCTACGAGCAGTACTTC. Residues: CASSLTGGWGTDSYEQYF.

The CDR3 nucleotides are TGTGCCAGCAGCCCGGGTTGGGGTTCCGATACGCAGTATTTT. Encoded protein: CASSPGWGSDTQYF. The chain joins TRBV7-6 to TRBJ2-3; D remains ambiguous. Germline V gives CDR1 SGHVS, CDR2 FNYEAQ. The CDR3 contains 14 residues. V dropped 5 bases and J dropped 6 bases, with 15 bases sitting between them.

The V call is TRBV5-1, the J call TRBJ2-3, with D maybe TRBD1 (6 bases). The CDR3 is 16 residues long. Looked up from germline, CDR1 is SGHRS and CDR2 is YFSETQ. Trimming took off 5 bases at V and 5 bases at J, with 21 bases between the two ends. The CDR3 sequence: CASSGRDKPSVDTQYF. The CDR3 nucleotides read TGCGCCAGCAGTGGCCGGGACAAACCCTCAGTAGATACGCAGTATTTT.

The chain links TRBV27 to TRBJ2-1, with TRBD2 matching over 11 bases. The CDR3 sequence is 16 residues long. The V gene's germline CDR1 is MNHEY and CDR2 SMNVEV (reference sequence). Trimming removed 7 bases from V and 9 bases from J; junction bases left unmatched: 14. The DNA for the CDR3 is TGTGCCAGCACTCTAGCGGGAGGCCACCGAGGGGGTGAGCAGTTCTTC. It codes for CASTLAGGHRGGEQFF.

The rearrangement joins TRBV9 to TRBJ2-1; either TRBD1 or TRBD2 may fit D (5 bases each). V lost 0 bases and J 4 bases, leaving 11 bases between the germline ends. This CDR3 has 15 residues. Per the germline V gene, CDR1 is SGDLS and CDR2 is YYNGEE. The CDR3 protein is CASSVELGEYNEQFF. DNA of the CDR3: TGTGCCAGCAGCGTAGAACTGGGGGAGTACAATGAGCAGTTCTTC.

A word on this clone: This sample also contains other DNA sequences that code for the same CDR3. The rearrangement uses TRBV7-8 and TRBJ2-1; 8 bases agree with TRBD1. This CDR3 spans 15 amino acids. Trimming took 1 base from V and 4 from J; bases not matched to a gene: 3. Germline CDR1 reads SGHVS; CDR2 reads FQNEAQ. In DNA, the CDR3 is TGTGCCAGCAGCTTAGGGCAGGGGGCATACAATGAGCAGTTCTTC. This codes for CASSLGQGAYNEQFF.

The chain links TRBV19 to TRBJ2-1, with 14 bases aligning to TRBD2. CDR3 size: 18 residues. CDR1 is LNHDA and CDR2 is SQIVND in the germline V gene (reference sequence). V lost 7 bases and J lost 8; bases outside the gene matches: 16. CDR3 sequence: CASNRGTSGSLGLYEQFF. CDR3 bases: TGTGCCAGTAACCGTGGGACTAGCGGGAGTCTGGGCCTCTATGAGCAGTTCTTC.

The chain carries TRBV6-4 and TRBJ2-7; 10 bases match TRBD2. The CDR3 loop spans 15 amino acids. CDR1 and CDR2 (germline): MRHNA, SNTAGT. V lost 2 bases and J lost 6; bases outside the gene matches: 7. CDR3 amino acids: CASSDRLAGVSEQYF. The CDR3 DNA reads as TGTGCCAGCAGTGACCGCCTAGCGGGAGTTTCCGAGCAGTACTTC.

The CDR3 coding sequence is TGCGCCAGCAGCCCAAGTCAGGGAGTTCAGCCCCAGCATTTT. Translated, it gives CASSPSQGVQPQHF. The chain combines TRBV4-1 with TRBJ1-5; TRBD1 is a possible D gene (5 bases). Trimming pared 4 bases from V and 6 bases from J, leaving 13 bases between. CDR1 is MGHRA and CDR2 is YSYEKL in the germline V gene. The CDR3 is 14 residues long.

The chain is built from TRBV27 and TRBJ2-1, with D possibly TRBD2 on 7 matching bases. The CDR3 is 15 residues long. V dropped 3 bases and J dropped 7 bases, with 16 bases sitting between them. Germline loops: CDR1 MNHEY, CDR2 SMNVEV (reference sequence). This CDR3 reads CASSLASGGGNEQFF. The CDR3 region has the DNA TGTGCCAGCAGTTTGGCTAGCGGAGGGGGGAATGAGCAGTTCTTC.

This sequence joins TRBV7-9 and TRBJ2-3; TRBD2 aligns across 9 bases. CDR1 is SEHNR and CDR2 is FQNEAQ in the germline V gene (reference sequence). After removal of 2 bases from V and 5 bases from J, the junction contained 5 bases not matched to a gene. The CDR3 covers 15 residues. The CDR3 bases are TGTGCCAGCAGCTTAACGGCTAGCGGGATAGATACGCAGTATTTT. Its protein is CASSLTASGIDTQYF.

The V call is TRBV7-8, the J call TRBJ1-3; 7 positions agree with TRBD1. Germline V gives CDR1 SGHVS, CDR2 FQNEAQ. V lost 4 bases and J lost 0; bases outside the gene matches: 6. The CDR3 consists of 16 residues. This CDR3 reads CASSSRDSRSGNTIYF. CDR3 DNA sequence: TGTGCCAGCAGCTCCAGGGACAGCCGCTCTGGAAACACCATATATTTT.

The DNA for the CDR3 is TGCGCCAGCAGCTTGGCCACCCGGGGCGCGATCCTCTCCCCCTATGGCTACACCTTC. It specifies CASSLATRGAILSPYGYTF. The genes are TRBV5-1 and TRBJ1-2; the D gene is possibly TRBD1 (5 bases). Germline V gives CDR1 SGHRS, CDR2 YFSETQ. V dropped 0 bases and J dropped 4 bases, with 25 bases sitting between them. The CDR3 totals 19 residues. Full variable domain (missing parts from reference TRBV5-1 and TRBJ1-2): KAGVTQTPRYLIKTRGQQVTLSCSPISGHRSVSWYQQTPGQGLQFLFEYFSETQRNKGNFPGRFSGRQFSNSRSEMNVSTLELGDSALYLCASSLATRGAILSPYGYTFGSGTRLTVV.

The chain couples TRBV7-2 to TRBJ1-1; D remains ambiguous. V gave up 8 bases and J gave up 1 base, with 20 bases separating them. The CDR3 spans 16 residues. CDR1 is SGHTA, CDR2 FQGNSA, per germline. The CDR3 is CASLPVRARRNTEAFF. CDR3 nucleotides: TGTGCCAGCCTCCCCGTGAGGGCCCGGAGGAACACTGAAGCTTTCTTT.

The V call is TRBV7-6, the J call TRBJ2-1; 13 nucleotides agree with TRBD2. The ends lost 5 bases at V and 6 bases at J; junction bases unmatched: 1. This CDR3 has 14 amino acids. CDR1 and CDR2 from the germline V gene are SGHVS and FNYEAQ. DNA of the CDR3: TGTGCCAGCAGCAGACTAGCGGGGGGCAATGAGCAGTTCTTC. Translation gives CASSRLAGGNEQFF.